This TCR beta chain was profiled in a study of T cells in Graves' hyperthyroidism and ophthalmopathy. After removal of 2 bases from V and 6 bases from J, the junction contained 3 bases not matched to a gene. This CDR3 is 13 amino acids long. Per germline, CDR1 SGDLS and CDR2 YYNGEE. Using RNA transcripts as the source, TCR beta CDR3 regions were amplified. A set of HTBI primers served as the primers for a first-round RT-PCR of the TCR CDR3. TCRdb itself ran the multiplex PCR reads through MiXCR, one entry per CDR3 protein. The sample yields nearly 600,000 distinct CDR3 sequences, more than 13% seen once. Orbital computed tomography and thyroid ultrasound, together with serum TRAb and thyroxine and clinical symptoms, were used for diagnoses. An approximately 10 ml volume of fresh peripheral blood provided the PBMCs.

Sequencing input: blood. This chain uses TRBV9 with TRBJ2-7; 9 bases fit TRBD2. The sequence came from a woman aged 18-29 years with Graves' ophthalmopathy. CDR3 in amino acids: CASSVGLASEQYF. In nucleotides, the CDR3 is TGTGCCAGCAGCGTCGGACTAGCGAGCGAGCAGTACTTC.